Below are 10 T cell receptor beta chains sequenced from a single sample in a study of T cell responses to AZD1222 COVID-19 vaccine. Assay used: immunoSEQ multiplex PCR; TCRdb lists only in-frame clones, some missing. The sample consists of 100,000 to 150,000 clones, 75% to 95% of them appearing once. Sequences were derived from peripheral blood, sampled on day 0 of AZD1222 vaccination. Receptors were obtained from an adult in good health.

This CDR3 reads CASSQTGQNGYTF. CDR3 DNA: TGTGCCAGCAGTCAGACAGGGCAGAATGGCTACACCTTC. This sequence joins TRBV2 and TRBJ1-2, with 7 bases matching TRBD1. The CDR3 has 13 amino acids. Germline V gives CDR1 SNHLY, CDR2 FYNNEI. Trimming took 5 bases from V and 6 from J; bases not matched to a gene: 6.

V and J are TRBV13 and TRBJ2-3; 10 bases line up with TRBD2. Trimming took 1 base from V and 2 from J; bases not matched to a gene: 6. Germline V lookup: CDR1 PRHDT, CDR2 FYEKMQ (reference sequence). CDR3 length: 17 residues. This CDR3 reads CASSLAEREGLTDTQYF. Written as DNA, the CDR3 is TGTGCCAGCAGCTTAGCGGAGCGGGAGGGCCTCACAGATACGCAGTATTTT. The full variable domain, in which reference TRBV13 and TRBJ2-3 provide the parts outside the CDR3, is AAGVIQSPRHLIKEKRETATLKCYPIPRHDTVYWYQQGPGQDPQFLISFYEKMQSDKGSIPDRFSAQQFSDYHSELNMSSLELGDSALYFCASSLAEREGLTDTQYFGPGTRLTVL.

The gene calls are TRBV19 and TRBJ1-5; D is ambiguous. The V gene's germline CDR1 is LNHDA and CDR2 SQIVND (reference sequence). Trimming took 2 bases from V and 1 from J, leaving 3 bases between them. The CDR3 runs to 13 residues. The CDR3 here is CASSISSNQPQHF. CDR3 bases: TGTGCCAGTAGTATAAGCAGCAATCAGCCCCAGCATTTT.

The genes are TRBV3-1 (or the pseudogene TRBV3-2) and TRBJ2-7, with D unclear. The CDR3 extends over 13 amino acids. Germline V gene data show CDR1 as LGHDT and CDR2 as YNNKEL (reference sequence). CDR3 in DNA: TGTGCCAGCAGCCAAGGGTTGGCGGCTACCCGACACGTC. This sequence encodes CASSQGLAATRHV.

The J gene is TRBJ1-5, the V gene TRBV10-3; D possibly corresponds to TRBD1 (5 bases). The CDR3 is 15 residues long. Trimming removed 1 base from V and 8 bases from J, with 15 bases in between. The germline V gene encodes CDR1 ENHRY and CDR2 SYGVKD. The CDR3 DNA reads as TGTGCCATCAGTGAGTTTAGGGGACGCGATGAGCCCCAGCATTTT. Translating gives CAISEFRGRDEPQHF.

This chain connects TRBV6-1 to TRBJ2-7, with 7 bases identical to TRBD1. Germline V gene sequence: CDR1 MNHNS, CDR2 SASEGT. The CDR3 spans 15 residues. J gave up 7 bases and V 3 bases, and 12 bases lay outside the gene matches. The CDR3 loop is CASSEWSQGVGEQYF. DNA for the CDR3: TGTGCCAGCAGTGAGTGGTCGCAGGGGGTCGGGGAGCAGTACTTC.

The J gene is TRBJ2-7, the V gene TRBV6-5; 8 bases agree with TRBD2. This CDR3 is built from 15 residues. Per the germline V gene, CDR1 is MNHEY and CDR2 is SVGAGI. Losses at the gene ends were 4 bases for V and 4 bases for J; bases not matched to a gene: 9. CDR3 coding DNA: TGTGCCAGCAGTTTCCGTAGCGGGATCTTTTACGAGCAGTACTTC. Its translation is CASSFRSGIFYEQYF.

The CDR3 is CASSKDYHSSYNEQFF. The CDR3, as DNA: TGTGCCAGCAGCAAAGACTACCATAGCTCCTACAATGAGCAGTTCTTC. The rearrangement uses TRBV21-1 and TRBJ2-1; the D segment call TRBD2 is taken from the table without a DNA check. TRBV21-1 represents a pseudogene. The CDR3 sequence is 16 residues long.

The chain carries TRBV27 and TRBJ2-2; TRBD2 agrees at 15 bases. The CDR3 consists of 18 residues. Trimming removed 5 bases from V and 7 bases from J; junction bases left unmatched: 11. Germline CDR1 is MNHEY and CDR2 is SMNVEV (reference sequence). The CDR3 here is CASSPLGLAGGSSGELFF. CDR3 nucleotide sequence: TGTGCCAGCAGTCCCCTGGGACTAGCGGGAGGTTCGAGCGGGGAGCTGTTTTTT.

J is TRBJ1-1 and V is TRBV2; D is uncertain. The CDR3 runs 12 residues. V lost 0 bases, J lost 11 bases, and 10 bases lay in between. Germline loops: CDR1 SNHLY, CDR2 FYNNEI. Here the CDR3 reads CASSEAFRPAFF. The CDR3 nucleotides are TGTGCCAGCAGTGAAGCCTTTCGCCCTGCTTTCTTT.